Below, 24 T cell receptor beta chains from the same sample are listed, as sequenced in a study of blood T cells in healthy people across ages. The use of a sample-barcoded 5' primer and a J-beta primer mix characterized a second PCR of about 7 to 12 cycles. TCRdb independently ran MiXCR on the 5' RACE reads; one entry per CDR3 protein. The table has roughly 800,000 distinct CDR3 sequences, over 45% seen once. Material: blood. The receptors come from a man in his thirties or forties in good health.

The chain employs TRBV12-3 or TRBV12-4 and TRBJ2-7, with D perhaps TRBD2 (6 bases). The J call may not be correct, given that the DNA end is closer to TRBJ2-5. The CDR3 sequence is 13 residues long. CDR3 in amino acids: CASSRTILGTQYF. The DNA for the CDR3 is TGTGCCAGCAGTAGGACTATTTTGGGGACCCAGTACTTC.

This rearrangement joins TRBV5-4 to TRBJ2-4; 8 bases align to TRBD1. Near its end, the DNA agrees better with TRBJ2-7, so the J call may be wrong. CDR3 length: 16 residues. Germline CDR1 is SGHNT and CDR2 is YYREEE (reference sequence). CDR3 DNA sequence: TGTGCCAGCAGCCCCAGCACTGGACAGGGACGATACGAGCAGTACTTC. Translation gives CASSPSTGQGRYEQYF.

The chain uses TRBV10-2 and TRBJ2-4; TRBD1 is a possible D gene (5 bases). The CDR3 extends over 13 amino acids. Germline lookup yields CDR1 WSHSY and CDR2 SAAADI. V lost 11 bases, J lost 3 bases, and 14 bases lay in between. In nucleotides, the CDR3 is TGCGCCTGCTCAGGGCATGGCAAAAACATTCAGTACTTC. Amino acid sequence: CACSGHGKNIQYF.

This rearrangement joins TRBV28 to TRBJ1-4; no clear D gene. Germline values: CDR1 MDHEN, CDR2 SYDVKM. CDR3 length equals 13 residues. The V end lost 4 bases, the J end lost 0 bases, and 3 bases lay between the germline ends. For the CDR3, the DNA is TGTGCCAGCAGTTCCCCAACTAATGAAAAACTGTTTTTT. Its protein is CASSSPTNEKLFF.

The V call is TRBV20-1, the J call TRBJ2-5, with a tentative D call TRBD1 (6 bases). The V end was cut by 0 bases, the J end by 2 bases, with 16 bases between. This CDR3 spans 16 amino acids. Germline values: CDR1 DFQATT, CDR2 SNEGSKA (reference sequence). As DNA, the CDR3 is TGCAGTGCTAGAGATTACCAGGGGACGGGACAAGAGACCCAGTACTTC. Amino acids: CSARDYQGTGQETQYF.

V usage is TRBV29-1 and J usage is TRBJ2-5; a weak D match, TRBD2 (5 bases). The CDR3 is 11 residues long. Trimming left V 5 bases short and J 4 bases short, with 8 bases between. CDR1 is SQVTM and CDR2 is ANQGSEA in the germline V gene. The CDR3 DNA is TGCAGCGTTTACCGGGGAGAGACCCAGTACTTC. Translated, it gives CSVYRGETQYF. Full variable domain (missing parts from reference TRBV29-1 and TRBJ2-5): SAVISQKPSRDICQRGTSLTIQCQVDSQVTMMFWYRQQPGQSLTLIATANQGSEATYESGFVIDKFPISRPNLTFSTLTVSNMSPEDSSIYLCSVYRGETQYFGPGTRLLVL.

The genes are TRBV29-1 and TRBJ1-2, with 8 bases lining up with TRBD1. The V segment lost 0 bases and the J segment 10 bases; nucleotides outside the gene matches: 7. CDR1 and CDR2 (germline): SQVTM, ANQGSEA. The CDR3 extends over 13 amino acids. This CDR3 reads CSVEDRQGNDYTF. CDR3 nucleotide sequence: TGCAGCGTTGAAGATCGACAGGGGAATGACTACACCTTC.

V is TRBV12-3 or TRBV12-4 and J is TRBJ1-1; D call uncertain. CDR3 length equals 12 residues. V gave up 5 bases and J gave up 11 bases, with 15 bases separating them. The CDR3 protein is CASSQNPVLAFF. The CDR3, as DNA: TGTGCCAGCAGTCAGAACCCCGTGTTGGCTTTCTTT.

V gene TRBV30 combines with J gene TRBJ1-1, with D perhaps TRBD1 (5 bases). V was cut by 4 bases and J by 1 base, with 7 bases left in between. The CDR3 length is 12 residues. Germline CDR1 GTSNPN, CDR2 SVGIG (reference sequence). In nucleotides, the CDR3 is TGTGCCTGGATGAGGGGGAACACTGAAGCTTTCTTT. Translation: CAWMRGNTEAFF.

This clonotype was seen only a few times. The V gene is TRBV5-1, the J gene TRBJ2-5; the match to TRBD1 covers 10 bases. The germline V gene encodes CDR1 SGHRS and CDR2 YFSETQ. The CDR3 sequence is 16 residues long. V dropped 5 bases and J dropped 2; count of bases not matched to a gene: 9. The CDR3 here is CASSEGTGALQETQYF. DNA of the CDR3: TGCGCCAGCAGTGAAGGGACAGGGGCTCTTCAAGAGACCCAGTACTTC.

The V call is TRBV6-5, the J call TRBJ2-3; 8 positions match TRBD2. Germline V CDR1 and CDR2: MNHEY, SVGAGI. There are 14 residues in the CDR3. With 7 bases clipped from V and 0 bases from J, the junction kept 3 bases outside the gene matches. CDR3 bases: TGTGCCAGCAAGGTAGCGGGAAGCACAGATACGCAGTATTTT. Encoded protein: CASKVAGSTDTQYF.

This sequence joins TRBV2 and TRBJ2-3; D is uncertain. V lost 6 bases, J lost 6 bases, and 7 bases lay in between. Germline V gene data show CDR1 as SNHLY and CDR2 as FYNNEI. The CDR3 contains 11 residues. CDR3 in amino acids: CASRVGDTQYF. The DNA for the CDR3 is TGTGCCAGCAGAGTAGGCGATACGCAGTATTTT.

The chain couples TRBV27 to TRBJ2-1; a possible D gene is TRBD2 (6 bases). The CDR3 runs 16 residues. The germline V gene encodes CDR1 MNHEY and CDR2 SMNVEV (reference sequence). Trimming took 1 base from V and 7 from J, leaving 17 bases between them. CDR3 loop: CASSLYQLAPPNEQFF. CDR3 nucleotide sequence: TGTGCCAGCAGTTTATACCAACTAGCACCGCCAAATGAGCAGTTCTTC.

A few counts support this clonotype. The rearrangement uses TRBV20-1 and TRBJ1-2, with TRBD1 matching over 7 bases. Germline loops: CDR1 DFQATT, CDR2 SNEGSKA (reference sequence). J was trimmed by 8 bases and V by 0 bases; bases with no gene match: 9. The CDR3 runs 14 residues. The chain's CDR3 is CSARETGSLFGYTF. The CDR3 DNA follows: TGCAGTGCTAGAGAGACAGGGAGTCTTTTCGGCTACACCTTC.

This clonotype was seen just once. The chain uses TRBV12-3 or TRBV12-4 and TRBJ2-5; TRBD2 matches 8 bases. The CDR3 has 15 amino acids. With 5 bases clipped from V and 3 bases from J, the junction kept 8 bases outside the gene matches. The CDR3 DNA is TGTGCCAGCAGTCCTTTAGCGGGGATAGAAGAGACCCAGTACTTC. It is translated as CASSPLAGIEETQYF.

This clonotype was seen more than once but under ten times. The chain combines TRBV7-2 with TRBJ2-5; D is unresolved. This CDR3 comprises 13 residues. In germline, CDR1 is SGHTA, CDR2 FQGNSA. V was cut by 2 bases and J by 3 bases, with 7 bases left in between. The CDR3 DNA sequence: TGTGCCAGCAGCTTAACGGTTAAAGAGACCCAGTACTTC. Translating gives CASSLTVKETQYF.

The rearrangement links TRBV6-9 to TRBJ2-5; 7 nucleotides align to TRBD2. The DNA end is more similar to TRBJ2-7, so the J call may be wrong. This CDR3 spans 12 amino acids. Germline loops: CDR1 MNHGY, CDR2 SVAAGI. The CDR3 region is CASTERENEQYF. CDR3 in DNA: TGTGCCAGCACGGAGCGGGAAAACGAGCAGTACTTC.

This clonotype was seen more than once but under ten times. The chain links TRBV4-2 to TRBJ2-5, with a possible D match to TRBD2 (6 bases). Trimming stripped 0 bases from V and 2 bases from J, with 16 bases between. Germline CDR1 LGHNA, CDR2 YNFKEQ. The CDR3 covers 17 residues. In DNA form, the CDR3 reads TGTGCCAGCAGCCAAGATGCCGGAGTTGGGGGGCAAGAGACCCAGTACTTC. Translated: CASSQDAGVGGQETQYF.

The rearrangement links TRBV5-6 to TRBJ1-2; D is ambiguous. In germline, CDR1 is SGHDT, CDR2 YYEEEE. The CDR3 totals 15 residues. Trimming left V 0 bases short and J 4 bases short, with 13 bases between. The CDR3 DNA reads as TGTGCCAGCAGCTTGGTGGCGAGTCTTGGCTATGGCTACACCTTC. It translates to CASSLVASLGYGYTF.

On this clonotype: Without the conserved terminal phenylalanine or tryptophan, this CDR3 likely stems from a read error. The CDR3: CASSQEWRVTDTQYI. The CDR3 DNA sequence: TGTGCCAGCAGCCAAGAGTGGAGGGTCACAGATACGCAGTATATT. V and J are TRBV4-2 and TRBJ2-3, with TRBD2 as a possible D gene (6 bases). The CDR3 is made up of 15 amino acids. The germline V gene encodes CDR1 LGHNA and CDR2 YNFKEQ. V was clipped by 0 bases and J by 2 bases, with 9 bases between them.

V usage is TRBV12-3 or TRBV12-4 and J usage is TRBJ2-4, with TRBD2 matching over 12 bases. V was clipped by 6 bases and J by 13 bases; unmatched bases: 10. The CDR3 sequence is 14 residues long. CDR3 sequence (DNA): TGTGCCAGCAGCTCCCGGACTAGCGGGATCTTGCAGTACTTC. This codes for CASSSRTSGILQYF.

This clonotype was seen only a few times. The chain links TRBV6-4 to TRBJ2-7, with D hard to call. Germline CDR1 and CDR2: MRHNA and SNTAGT. This CDR3 comprises 13 residues. Trimming removed 0 bases at V and 5 bases at J, with 8 bases between. The DNA for the CDR3 is TGTGCCAGCAGTGACTCGGAGACCGACGAGCAGTACTTC. It encodes CASSDSETDEQYF.

This clonotype was found a few times. The CDR3 loop is CASSQEGTGLSYEQYF. The CDR3 DNA follows: TGTGCCAGCAGCCAAGAAGGGACAGGACTATCCTACGAGCAGTACTTC. This rearrangement joins TRBV4-2 to TRBJ2-7, with 8 bases that match TRBD1. The CDR3 runs 16 residues. CDR1 and CDR2 from the germline V gene are LGHNA and YNFKEQ. The V and J ends lost 0 bases and 1 base, in that order; junction bases with no gene match: 5.

The chain carries TRBV5-8 and TRBJ2-5; perhaps D is TRBD1 or TRBD2 (7 bases each). The closer fit of TRBJ2-7 to the DNA end suggests the J call may be wrong. This CDR3 contains 14 residues. The germline CDR1 and CDR2 sequences are SGHTS and YDEGEE. The CDR3 DNA reads as TGTGCCAGCAGCTTCAGCAGGGGGGGATACGAGCAGTACTTC. Its translation: CASSFSRGGYEQYF.